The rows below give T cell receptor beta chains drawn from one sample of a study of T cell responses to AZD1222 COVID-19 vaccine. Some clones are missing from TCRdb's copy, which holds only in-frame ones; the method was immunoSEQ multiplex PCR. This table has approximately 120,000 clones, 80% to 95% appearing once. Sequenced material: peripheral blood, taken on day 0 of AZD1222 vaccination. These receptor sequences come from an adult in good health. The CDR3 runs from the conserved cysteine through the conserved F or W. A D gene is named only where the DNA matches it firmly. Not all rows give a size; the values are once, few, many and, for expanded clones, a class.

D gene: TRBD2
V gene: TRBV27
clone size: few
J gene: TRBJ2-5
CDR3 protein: CASSPGAGVQETQYF
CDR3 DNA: TGTGCCAGCAGCCCCGGAGCGGGGGTACAAGAGACCCAGTACTTC

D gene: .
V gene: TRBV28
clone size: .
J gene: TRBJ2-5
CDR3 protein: CASSAPPETQYF
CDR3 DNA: TGTGCCAGCAGTGCCCCCCCAGAGACCCAGTACTTC

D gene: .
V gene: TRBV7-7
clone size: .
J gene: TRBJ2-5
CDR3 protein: CASSVGGGVSGKETQYF
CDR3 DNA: TGTGCCAGCAGCGTGGGGGGTGGGGTTTCCGGAAAAGAGACCCAGTACTTC

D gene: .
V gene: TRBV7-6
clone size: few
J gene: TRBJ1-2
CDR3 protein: CASSPTQGYGYTF
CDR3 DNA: TGTGCCAGCAGCCCAACACAGGGATATGGCTACACCTTC

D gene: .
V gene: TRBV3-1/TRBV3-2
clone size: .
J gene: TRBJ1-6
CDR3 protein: CASSQAGTYNSPLHF
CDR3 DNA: TGTGCCAGCAGCCAAGCAGGGACATATAATTCACCCCTCCACTTT

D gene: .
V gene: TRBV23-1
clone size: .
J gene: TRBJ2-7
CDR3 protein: CASGLRGSYEQYF
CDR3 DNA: TGCGCCAGCGGCTTAAGGGGCTCCTACGAGCAGTACTTC

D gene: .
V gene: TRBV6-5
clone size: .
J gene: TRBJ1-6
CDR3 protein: CASSYSAVQGYSPLHF
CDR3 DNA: TGTGCCAGCAGTTACTCGGCGGTCCAGGGTTATTCACCCCTCCACTTT

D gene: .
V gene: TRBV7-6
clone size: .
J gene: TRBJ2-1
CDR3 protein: CASSNLGSNEQFF
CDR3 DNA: TGTGCCAGCAGCAATCTAGGATCTAATGAGCAGTTCTTC

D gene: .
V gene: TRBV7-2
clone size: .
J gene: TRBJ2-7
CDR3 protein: CASSHRDTVSYEQYF
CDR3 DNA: TGTGCCAGCAGCCACCGGGACACCGTCTCCTACGAGCAGTACTTC

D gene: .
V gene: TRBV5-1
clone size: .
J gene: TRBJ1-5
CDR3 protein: CASSLGGTHQPQHF
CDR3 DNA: TGCGCCAGCAGCTTAGGGGGAACGCATCAGCCCCAGCATTTT

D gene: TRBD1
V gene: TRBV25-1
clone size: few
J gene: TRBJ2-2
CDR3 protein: CASEDRGRTGELFF
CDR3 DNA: TGTGCCAGCGAGGACAGGGGGCGTACCGGGGAGCTGTTTTTT

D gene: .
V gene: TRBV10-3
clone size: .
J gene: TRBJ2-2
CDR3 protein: CAISEFSQNTGELFF
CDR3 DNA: TGTGCCATCAGTGAGTTTTCTCAGAACACCGGGGAGCTGTTTTTT

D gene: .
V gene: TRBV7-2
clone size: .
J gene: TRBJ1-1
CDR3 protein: CASSLASLGDTEAFF
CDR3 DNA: TGTGCCAGCAGCTTAGCCTCTTTGGGCGACACTGAAGCTTTCTTT

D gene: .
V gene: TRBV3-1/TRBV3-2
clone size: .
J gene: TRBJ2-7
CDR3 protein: CASSHTSRYEQYF
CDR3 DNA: TGTGCCAGCAGCCATACGAGTCGCTACGAGCAGTACTTC

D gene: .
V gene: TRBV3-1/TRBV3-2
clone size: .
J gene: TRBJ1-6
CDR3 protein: CASSQDGAAYSPLHF
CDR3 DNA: TGTGCCAGCAGCCAAGATGGAGCAGCCTATTCACCCCTCCACTTT

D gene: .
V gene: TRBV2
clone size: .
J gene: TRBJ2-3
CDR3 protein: CASSGDGGPTDTQYF
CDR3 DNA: TGTGCCAGCAGTGGGGACGGAGGTCCGACAGATACGCAGTATTTT

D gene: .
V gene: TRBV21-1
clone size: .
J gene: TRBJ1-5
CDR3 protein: CASLNFTTRGARGQPQHF
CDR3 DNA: TGTGCCAGCTTAAATTTCACGACGCGGGGGGCGCGGGGTCAGCCCCAGCATTTT

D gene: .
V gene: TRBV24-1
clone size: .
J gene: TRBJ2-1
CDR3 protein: CATSGRTGSPPNEQFF
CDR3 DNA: TGTGCCACCAGTGGGCGTACAGGATCCCCCCCTAATGAGCAGTTCTTC

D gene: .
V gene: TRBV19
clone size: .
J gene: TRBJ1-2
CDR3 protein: CASSNARDINYGYTF
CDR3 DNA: TGTGCCAGTAGTAATGCTCGGGACATTAACTATGGCTACACCTTC

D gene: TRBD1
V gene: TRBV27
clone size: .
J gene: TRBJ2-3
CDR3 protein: CASNPHRGPTTDTQYF
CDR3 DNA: TGTGCCAGCAATCCTCACAGGGGCCCCACCACAGATACGCAGTATTTT

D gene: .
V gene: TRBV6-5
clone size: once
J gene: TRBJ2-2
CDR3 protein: CASSYRDINTGELFF
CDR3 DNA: TGTGCCAGCAGTTACCGGGACATCAACACCGGGGAGCTGTTTTTT

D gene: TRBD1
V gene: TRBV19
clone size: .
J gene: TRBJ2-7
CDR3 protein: CASSMVGQGSYEQYF
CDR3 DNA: TGTGCCAGTAGTATGGTGGGACAGGGTTCCTACGAGCAGTACTTC

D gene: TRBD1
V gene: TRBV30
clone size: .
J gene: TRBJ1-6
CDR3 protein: CAWTAPTGRDSPLHF
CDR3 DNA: TGTGCCTGGACCGCCCCGACAGGGAGGGATTCACCCCTCCACTTT

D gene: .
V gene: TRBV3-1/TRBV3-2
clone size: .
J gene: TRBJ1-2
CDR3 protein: CASSQGRGYTF
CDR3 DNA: TGTGCCAGCAGCCAGGGACGCGGCTACACCTTC

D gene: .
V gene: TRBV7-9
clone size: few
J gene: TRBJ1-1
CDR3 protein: CASFVSRTEAFF
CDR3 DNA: TGTGCCAGCTTCGTAAGTCGCACTGAAGCTTTCTTT

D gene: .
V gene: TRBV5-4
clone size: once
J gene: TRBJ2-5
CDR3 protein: CASSLPGKETQYF
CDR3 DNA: TGTGCCAGCAGCTTGCCGGGTAAAGAGACCCAGTACTTC

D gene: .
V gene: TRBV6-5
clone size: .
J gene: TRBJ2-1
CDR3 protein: CASSYGQGGSWEQFF
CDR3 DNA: TGTGCCAGCAGTTACGGCCAGGGGGGGTCATGGGAGCAGTTCTTC

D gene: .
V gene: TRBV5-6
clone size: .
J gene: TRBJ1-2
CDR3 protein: CASSLVVGGYTF
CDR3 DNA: TGTGCCAGCAGCTTGGTAGTGGGAGGCTACACCTTC

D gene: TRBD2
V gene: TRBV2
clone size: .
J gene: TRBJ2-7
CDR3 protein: CASSPPSSGGLPKTEQYF
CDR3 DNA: TGTGCCAGCAGCCCCCCCTCTAGCGGGGGGCTTCCAAAGACCGAGCAGTACTTC

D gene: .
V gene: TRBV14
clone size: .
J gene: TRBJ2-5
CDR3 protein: CASSQELFQGDQETQYF
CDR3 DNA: TGTGCCAGCAGCCAAGAACTCTTTCAGGGCGACCAGGAGACCCAGTACTTC

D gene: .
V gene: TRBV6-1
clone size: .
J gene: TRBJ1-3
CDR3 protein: CASSERVLSNTIYF
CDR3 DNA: TGTGCCAGCAGTGAAAGGGTTCTATCAAACACCATATATTTT

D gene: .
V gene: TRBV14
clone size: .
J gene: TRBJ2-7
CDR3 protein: CASSQEWDASLMEQYF
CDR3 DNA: TGTGCCAGCAGCCAAGAGTGGGACGCCAGTCTTATGGAGCAGTACTTC

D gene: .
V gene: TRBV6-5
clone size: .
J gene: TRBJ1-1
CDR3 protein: CASRVQGPEAFF
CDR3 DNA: TGTGCCAGCAGGGTACAGGGACCTGAAGCTTTCTTT

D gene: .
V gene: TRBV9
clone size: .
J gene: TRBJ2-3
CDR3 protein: CASSVLDPIGDTQYF
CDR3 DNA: TGTGCCAGCAGTGTTCTGGATCCAATAGGGGATACGCAGTATTTT

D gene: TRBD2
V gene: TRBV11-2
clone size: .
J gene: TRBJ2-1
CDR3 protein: CASRIAGGNGNEQFF
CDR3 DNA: TGTGCCAGCAGAATAGCGGGGGGTAACGGCAATGAGCAGTTCTTC

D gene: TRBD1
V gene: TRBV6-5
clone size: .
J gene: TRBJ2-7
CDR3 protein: CASAPGTGPPGQYF
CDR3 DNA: TGTGCCAGCGCCCCCGGGACAGGACCCCCGGGGCAGTACTTC

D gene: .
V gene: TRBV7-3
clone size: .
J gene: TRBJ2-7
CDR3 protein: CASSPDFNSVHEQYF
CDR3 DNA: TGTGCCAGCAGCCCGGACTTTAATTCGGTCCACGAGCAGTACTTC

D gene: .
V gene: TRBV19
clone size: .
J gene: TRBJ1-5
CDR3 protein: CASMGDSQPQHF
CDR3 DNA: TGTGCCAGTATGGGGGACTCACAGCCCCAGCATTTT

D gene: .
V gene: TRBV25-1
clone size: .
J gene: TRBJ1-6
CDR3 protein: CASSADRYNSPLHF
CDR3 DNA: TGTGCCAGCAGTGCGGACCGATATAATTCACCCCTCCACTTT

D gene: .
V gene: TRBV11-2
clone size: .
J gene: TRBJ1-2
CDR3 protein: CASSLDLYPRDNYGYTF
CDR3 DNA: TGTGCCAGCAGCTTAGATTTATACCCCAGGGATAACTATGGCTACACCTTC

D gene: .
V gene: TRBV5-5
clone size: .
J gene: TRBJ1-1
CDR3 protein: CASSLGGKNTEAFF
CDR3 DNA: TGTGCCAGCAGCTTGGGCGGGAAAAACACTGAAGCTTTCTTT

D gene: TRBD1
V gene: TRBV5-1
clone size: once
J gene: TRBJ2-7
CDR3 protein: CASSQGQGAPGGYF
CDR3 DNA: TGCGCCAGCAGCCAAGGACAGGGGGCCCCGGGAGGGTACTTC

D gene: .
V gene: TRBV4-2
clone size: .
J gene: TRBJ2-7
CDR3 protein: CASSQEFSGTPYEQYF
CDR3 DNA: TGTGCCAGCAGCCAAGAATTCTCCGGGACACCCTACGAGCAGTACTTC

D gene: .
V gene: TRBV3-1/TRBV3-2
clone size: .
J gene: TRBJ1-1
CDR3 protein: CASRQELGKLHEAFF
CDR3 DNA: TGTGCCAGCAGGCAAGAATTGGGGAAGCTACATGAAGCTTTCTTT